A selection of T cell receptor beta chains follows, all from one sample in a study of cytomegalovirus exposure and HLA in healthy donors. Here immunoSEQ multiplex PCR was the method, and the copy in TCRdb shows in-frame clones only, minus some. The table has 160,000 or so clones, about 77% seen once. Sequencing input: PBMCs. The receptors stem from a woman aged 45-65 years in good health and CMV-seronegative. The CDR3 runs from the conserved cysteine through the conserved F or W. A D gene is named only where the DNA matches it firmly. Size is omitted from some rows. Given values are once, few, many or a class for expanded clones.

D: .; size: .; V: TRBV7-2; J: TRBJ1-6; DNA: TGTGCCAGCAGCTTAGCGCTATGGGGGGTTGATAATTCACCCCTCCACTTT; CDR3: CASSLALWGVDNSPLHF
D: TRBD1; size: .; V: TRBV28; J: TRBJ1-2; DNA: TGTGCCAGCAGCTATACGGACAGGGGATCCTATGGCTACACCTTC; CDR3: CASSYTDRGSYGYTF
D: TRBD2; size: .; V: TRBV15; J: TRBJ2-1; DNA: TGTGCCACCGCCCCGGGACTAGCGAGAGACAATGAGCAGTTCTTC; CDR3: CATAPGLARDNEQFF
D: TRBD1; size: few; V: TRBV6-5; J: TRBJ1-2; DNA: TGTGCCAGCAGTAGTGGACAGGGCGGTAACTATGGCTACACCTTC; CDR3: CASSSGQGGNYGYTF
D: .; size: .; V: TRBV7-6; J: TRBJ1-1; DNA: TGTGCCAGCAGCGGGGACTCAAACACTGAAGCTTTCTTT; CDR3: CASSGDSNTEAFF
D: .; size: .; V: TRBV6-5; J: TRBJ1-6; DNA: TGTGCCAGCACCACAGGGTTCTATAATTCACCCCTCCACTTT; CDR3: CASTTGFYNSPLHF
D: .; size: .; V: TRBV18; J: TRBJ1-1; DNA: TGTGCCAGCTCACCACAGCAGAACACTGAAGCTTTCTTT; CDR3: CASSPQQNTEAFF
D: .; size: .; V: TRBV15; J: TRBJ2-7; DNA: TGTGCCACCAGCCCACGTTCGAGGGACTTAGCCTACGAGCAGTACTTC; CDR3: CATSPRSRDLAYEQYF
D: .; size: .; V: TRBV4-2; J: TRBJ2-1; DNA: TGTGCCAGCAGCCAAACAGCAGGGGGGCCTAACAATGAGCAGTTCTTC; CDR3: CASSQTAGGPNNEQFF
D: .; size: .; V: TRBV28; J: TRBJ1-4; DNA: TGTGCCAGCAGTTTATTCGGGGGGAACTATGAAAAACTGTTTTTT; CDR3: CASSLFGGNYEKLFF
D: .; size: .; V: TRBV30; J: TRBJ1-3; DNA: TGTGCCTGGAGTACACGGGACCGGGAGGGAAACACCATATATTTT; CDR3: CAWSTRDREGNTIYF
D: .; size: .; V: TRBV28; J: TRBJ1-2; DNA: TGTGCCAGCAGGGGGCAGCCGTATGGCTACACCTTC; CDR3: CASRGQPYGYTF
D: TRBD1; size: .; V: TRBV5-1; J: TRBJ2-3; DNA: TGCGCCAGCAGCTACGGGACAGGAGCAGATACGCAGTATTTT; CDR3: CASSYGTGADTQYF
D: TRBD1; size: .; V: TRBV19; J: TRBJ2-3; DNA: TGTGCCACCGGGACAGGGGGCTTTTTTCCAGATACGCAGTATTTT; CDR3: CATGTGGFFPDTQYF
D: .; size: once; V: TRBV7-2; J: TRBJ1-5; DNA: TGTGCCAGCAGCGCTTACAGTGGGCAGCCCCAGCATTTT; CDR3: CASSAYSGQPQHF
D: TRBD2; size: .; V: TRBV15; J: TRBJ2-5; DNA: TGTGCCACCAGCAGAGATTTACCTGGGACTAGGGGGGAGACCCAGTACTTC; CDR3: CATSRDLPGTRGETQYF
D: .; size: .; V: TRBV5-1; J: TRBJ2-1; DNA: TGCGCCAGCAGCTTGGCAGGGGGAGGCTCCTACAATGAGCAGTTCTTC; CDR3: CASSLAGGGSYNEQFF
D: .; size: few; V: TRBV4-3; J: TRBJ2-6; DNA: TGCGCCAGCAGCCAAGAGACGGGGTTGAACGTTCTGACTTTC; CDR3: CASSQETGLNVLTF
D: .; size: .; V: TRBV4-3; J: TRBJ1-2; DNA: TGCGCCAGCAGCCCCCCCCTTGTACTAGAGCCCTATGGCTACACCTTC; CDR3: CASSPPLVLEPYGYTF
D: TRBD2; size: .; V: TRBV5-6; J: TRBJ2-4; DNA: TGTGCCAGCAGCGCACGGCGGGACCTAGCGGGGGGAGCCAAAAACATTCAGTACTTC; CDR3: CASSARRDLAGGAKNIQYF
D: .; size: .; V: TRBV27; J: TRBJ1-1; DNA: TGTGCCACCAGTCTAGGTGTGTCGAACACTGAAGCTTTCTTT; CDR3: CATSLGVSNTEAFF
D: .; size: once; V: TRBV7-2; J: TRBJ1-3; DNA: TGTGCCAGCAGCCTAAGGGGGTTCCCTGGAAACACCATATATTTT; CDR3: CASSLRGFPGNTIYF
D: .; size: .; V: TRBV7-9; J: TRBJ1-1; DNA: TGTGCCAGCAGCCGAATGGAGGGGTTGAACACTGAAGCTTTCTTT; CDR3: CASSRMEGLNTEAFF
D: .; size: once; V: TRBV27; J: TRBJ1-5; DNA: TGTGCCAGCAGTTTTGGGGAGGCGCAGCCCCAGCATTTT; CDR3: CASSFGEAQPQHF
D: .; size: .; V: TRBV7-2; J: TRBJ1-4; DNA: TGTGCCAGCAGCTTTTGGCAGGGCGATGAAAAACTGTTTTTT; CDR3: CASSFWQGDEKLFF
D: .; size: .; V: TRBV7-8; J: TRBJ1-2; DNA: TGTGCCAGCAGCCTACTACAGGGACGATTCTATGGCTACACCTTC; CDR3: CASSLLQGRFYGYTF
D: TRBD2; size: .; V: TRBV28; J: TRBJ2-7; DNA: TGTGCCAGCAGTCTACCGACTAGCGTCTACGAGCAGTACTTC; CDR3: CASSLPTSVYEQYF
D: TRBD1; size: .; V: TRBV11-2; J: TRBJ1-2; DNA: TGTGCCAGCAGCCTCAACAGGGGTATGAACTATGGCTACACCTTC; CDR3: CASSLNRGMNYGYTF
D: .; size: .; V: TRBV27; J: TRBJ2-5; DNA: TGTGCCAGCAGCCGGGTGACAGGAGAAGAGACCCAGTACTTC; CDR3: CASSRVTGEETQYF